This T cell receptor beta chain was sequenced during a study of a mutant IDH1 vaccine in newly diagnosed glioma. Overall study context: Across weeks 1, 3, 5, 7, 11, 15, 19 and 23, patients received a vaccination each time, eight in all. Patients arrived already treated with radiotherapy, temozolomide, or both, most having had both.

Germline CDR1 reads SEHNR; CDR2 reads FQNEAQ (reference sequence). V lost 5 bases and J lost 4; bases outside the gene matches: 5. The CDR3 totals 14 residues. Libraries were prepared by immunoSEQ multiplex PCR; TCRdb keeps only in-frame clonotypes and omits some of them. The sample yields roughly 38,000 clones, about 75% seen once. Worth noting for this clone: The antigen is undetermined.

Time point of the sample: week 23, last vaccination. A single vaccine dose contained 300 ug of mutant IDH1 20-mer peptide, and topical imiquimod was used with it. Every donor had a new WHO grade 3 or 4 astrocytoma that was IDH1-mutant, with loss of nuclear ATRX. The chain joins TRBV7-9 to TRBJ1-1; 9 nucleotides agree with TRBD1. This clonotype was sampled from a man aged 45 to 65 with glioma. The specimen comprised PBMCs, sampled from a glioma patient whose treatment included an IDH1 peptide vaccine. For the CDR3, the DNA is TGTGCCAGCAGCCTTAGGGACAGGGTCACTGAAGCTTTCTTT. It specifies CASSLRDRVTEAFF.